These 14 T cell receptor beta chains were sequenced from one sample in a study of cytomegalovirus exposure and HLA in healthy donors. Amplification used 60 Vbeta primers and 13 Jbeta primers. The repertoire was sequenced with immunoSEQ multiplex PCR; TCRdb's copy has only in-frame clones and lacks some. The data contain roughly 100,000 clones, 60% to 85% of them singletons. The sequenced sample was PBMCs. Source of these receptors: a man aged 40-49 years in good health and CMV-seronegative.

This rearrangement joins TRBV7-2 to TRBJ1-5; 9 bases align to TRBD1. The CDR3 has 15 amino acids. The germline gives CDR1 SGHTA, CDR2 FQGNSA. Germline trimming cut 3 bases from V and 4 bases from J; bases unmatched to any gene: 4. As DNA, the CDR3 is TGTGCCAGCAGCTTTTGGGGGACAGGGAATCAGCCCCAGCATTTT. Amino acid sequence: CASSFWGTGNQPQHF.

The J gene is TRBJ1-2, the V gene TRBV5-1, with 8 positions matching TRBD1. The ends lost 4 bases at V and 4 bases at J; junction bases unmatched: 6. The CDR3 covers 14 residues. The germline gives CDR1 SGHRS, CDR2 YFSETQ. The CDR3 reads CASSLGQDTYGYTF. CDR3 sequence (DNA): TGCGCCAGCAGCCTGGGACAGGACACCTATGGCTACACCTTC.

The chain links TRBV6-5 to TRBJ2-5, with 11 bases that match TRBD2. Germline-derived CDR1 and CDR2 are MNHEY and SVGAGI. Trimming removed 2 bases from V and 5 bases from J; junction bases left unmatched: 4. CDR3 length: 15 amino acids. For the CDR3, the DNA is TGTGCCAGCAGTTACATTTCTAGCGGGAGGGAGACCCAGTACTTC. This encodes CASSYISSGRETQYF.

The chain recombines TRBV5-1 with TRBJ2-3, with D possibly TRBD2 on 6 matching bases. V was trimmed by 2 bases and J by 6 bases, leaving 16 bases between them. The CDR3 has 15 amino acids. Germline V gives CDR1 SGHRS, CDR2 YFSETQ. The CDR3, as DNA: TGCGCCAGCAGCTTTACGGCGGAGGGTTGGGATACGCAGTATTTT. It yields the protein CASSFTAEGWDTQYF.

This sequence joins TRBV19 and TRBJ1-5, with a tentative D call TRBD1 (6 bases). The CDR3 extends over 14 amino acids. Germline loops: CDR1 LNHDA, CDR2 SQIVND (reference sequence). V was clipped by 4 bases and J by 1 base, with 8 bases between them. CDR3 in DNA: TGTGCCAGTAGTAATCAGGGGAGCAATCAGCCCCAGCATTTT. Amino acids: CASSNQGSNQPQHF.

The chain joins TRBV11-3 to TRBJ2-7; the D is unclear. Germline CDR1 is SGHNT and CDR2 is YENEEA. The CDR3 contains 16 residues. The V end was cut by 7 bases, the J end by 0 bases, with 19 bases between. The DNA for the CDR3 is TGTGCCAGCATCTTCCTCTGGTCCGAGCTCTCCTACGAGCAGTACTTC. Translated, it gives CASIFLWSELSYEQYF.

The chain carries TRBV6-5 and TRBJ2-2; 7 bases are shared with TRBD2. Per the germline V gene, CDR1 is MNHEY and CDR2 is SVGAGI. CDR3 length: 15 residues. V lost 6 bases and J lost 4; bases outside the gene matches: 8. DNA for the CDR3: TGTGCCAGCAGGCGACTAGCCAAGTCCACCGGGGAGCTGTTTTTT. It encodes CASRRLAKSTGELFF.

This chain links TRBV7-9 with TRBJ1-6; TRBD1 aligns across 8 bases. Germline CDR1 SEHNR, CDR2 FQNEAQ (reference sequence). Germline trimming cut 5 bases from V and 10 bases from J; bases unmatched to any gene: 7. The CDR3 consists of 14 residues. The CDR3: CASSVTGGGSPLHF. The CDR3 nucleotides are TGTGCCAGCAGCGTTACAGGGGGAGGCTCACCCCTCCACTTT. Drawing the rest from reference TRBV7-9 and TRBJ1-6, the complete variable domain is DTGVSQNPRHKITKRGQNVTFRCDPISEHNRLYWYRQTLGQGPEFLTYFQNEAQLEKSRLLSDRFSAERPKGSFSTLEIQRTEQGDSAMYLCASSVTGGGSPLHFGNGTRLTVT.

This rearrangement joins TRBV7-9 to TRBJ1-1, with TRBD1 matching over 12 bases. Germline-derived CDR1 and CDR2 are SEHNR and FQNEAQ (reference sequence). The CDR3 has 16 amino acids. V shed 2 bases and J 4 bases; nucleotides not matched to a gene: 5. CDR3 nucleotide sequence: TGTGCCAGCAGCTTAAGGGACAGGGGGCACGGCACTGAAGCTTTCTTT. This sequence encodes CASSLRDRGHGTEAFF.

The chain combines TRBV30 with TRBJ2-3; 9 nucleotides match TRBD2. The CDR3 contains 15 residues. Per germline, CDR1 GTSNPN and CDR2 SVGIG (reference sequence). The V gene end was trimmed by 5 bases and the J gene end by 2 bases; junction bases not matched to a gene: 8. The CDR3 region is CAWSSGNPSTDTQYF. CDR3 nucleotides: TGTGCCTGGTCTAGCGGGAACCCTTCCACAGATACGCAGTATTTT.

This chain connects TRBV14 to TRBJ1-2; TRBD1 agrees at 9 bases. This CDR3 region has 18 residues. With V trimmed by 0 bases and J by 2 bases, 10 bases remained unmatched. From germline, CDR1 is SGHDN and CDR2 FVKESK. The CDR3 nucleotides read TGTGCCAGCAGCCAAGATTTTATCCGGGACAGGGAAAACTATGGCTACACCTTC. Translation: CASSQDFIRDRENYGYTF.

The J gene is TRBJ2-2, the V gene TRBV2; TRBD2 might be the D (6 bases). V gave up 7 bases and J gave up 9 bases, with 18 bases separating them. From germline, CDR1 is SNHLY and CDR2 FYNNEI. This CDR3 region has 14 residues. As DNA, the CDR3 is TGTGCCAGCATACCGGGACTCTCAACCCGGGAGCTGTTTTTT. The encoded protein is CASIPGLSTRELFF.

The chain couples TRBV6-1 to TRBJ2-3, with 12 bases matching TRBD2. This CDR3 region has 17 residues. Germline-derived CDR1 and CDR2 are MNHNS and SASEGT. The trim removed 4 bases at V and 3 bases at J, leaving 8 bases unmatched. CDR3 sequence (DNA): TGTGCCAGCAGTGGACTAGCGGGGGCGATTGGGACAGATACGCAGTATTTT. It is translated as CASSGLAGAIGTDTQYF.

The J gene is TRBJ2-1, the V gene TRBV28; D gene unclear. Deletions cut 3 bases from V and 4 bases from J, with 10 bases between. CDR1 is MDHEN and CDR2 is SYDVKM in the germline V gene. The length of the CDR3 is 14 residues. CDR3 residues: CASSFARHYNEQFF. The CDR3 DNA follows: TGTGCCAGCAGTTTCGCGCGCCATTACAATGAGCAGTTCTTC. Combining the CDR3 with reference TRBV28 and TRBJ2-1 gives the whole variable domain DVKVTQSSRYLVKRTGEKVFLECVQDMDHENMFWYRQDPGLGLRLIYFSYDVKMKEKGDIPEGYSVSREKKERFSLILESASTNQTSMYLCASSFARHYNEQFFGPGTRLTVL.